Shown below are 25 T cell receptor beta chains from a single sample sequenced in a study of OX40 agonist ivuxolimab in advanced cancers. Method: immunoSEQ multiplex PCR; TCRdb's copy keeps in-frame clones and lacks some. The sample yields about 46,000 clones, 65% to 85% seen once. The material was CD4+ or CD8+ T cells sorted from blood, obtained in a trial of the OX40 agonist ivuxolimab. The receptors were sampled from an adult with an advanced solid tumor such as melanoma, head and neck, liver or kidney cancer.

The chain couples TRBV28 to TRBJ2-5, with TRBD1 identical over 9 bases. The J call is in doubt because the DNA end fits TRBJ2-7 better. The CDR3 is 15 amino acids. CDR1 is MDHEN and CDR2 is SYDVKM in the germline V gene. CDR3 DNA: TGTGCCAGCAGTACAGGGGGCCAATCTTTCTACGAGCAGTACTTC. It yields the protein CASSTGGQSFYEQYF.

The rearrangement joins TRBV19 to TRBJ2-7; D ambiguous. Trimming removed 1 base from V and 2 bases from J, with 9 bases in between. CDR3 length: 14 amino acids. Germline CDR1 reads LNHDA; CDR2 reads SQIVND (reference sequence). The CDR3 DNA follows: TGTGCCAGTAGTATAGGTCCGGGCACCTACGAGCAGTACTTC. Its translation: CASSIGPGTYEQYF. Combining the CDR3 with reference TRBV19 and TRBJ2-7 gives the whole variable domain DGGITQSPKYLFRKEGQNVTLSCEQNLNHDAMYWYRQDPGQGLRLIYYSQIVNDFQKGDIAEGYSVSREKKESFPLTVTSAQKNPTAFYLCASSIGPGTYEQYFGPGTRLTVT.

This clone showed up just a few times. The chain has TRBV7-6 and TRBJ1-1, with D possibly TRBD1 on 6 matching bases. The CDR3 is made up of 14 amino acids. Germline V gene data show CDR1 as SGHVS and CDR2 as FNYEAQ. V lost 5 bases to trimming and J lost 5 bases, with 15 bases between them. The CDR3 is CASSPPSGATEAFF. CDR3 nucleotide sequence: TGTGCCAGCAGCCCCCCGTCGGGGGCGACTGAAGCTTTCTTT.

This sequence joins TRBV4-3 and TRBJ2-3, with D perhaps being TRBD1 or TRBD2 (7 bases each). The CDR3 runs to 18 residues. Germline assignment: CDR1 LGHNA and CDR2 YSLEER. The V gene lost 1 base and the J gene lost 0 bases, with 17 bases spanning the gap. The CDR3 DNA sequence: TGCGCCAGCAGCCAAGCAGGGGGGAGGGGCACTAGCACAGATACGCAGTATTTT. Protein sequence: CASSQAGGRGTSTDTQYF.

The chain links TRBV28 to TRBJ1-5; a possible D gene is TRBD1 (5 bases). Germline loops: CDR1 MDHEN, CDR2 SYDVKM. The CDR3 covers 13 residues. The CDR3 DNA sequence: TGTGCGACTCAGGGTTATAGCAATCAGCCCCAGCATTTT. It yields the protein CATQGYSNQPQHF.

The J gene is TRBJ2-7, the V gene TRBV4-3; TRBD2 aligns across 10 bases. Germline CDR1 reads LGHNA; CDR2 reads YSLEER. The J segment lost 2 bases and the V segment lost 1 base, leaving 5 bases of the junction unmatched. CDR3 size: 16 residues. The CDR3 coding sequence is TGCGCCAGCAGCCAAGCGCTAGCGGGGGCAACCTACGAGCAGTACTTC. It is translated as CASSQALAGATYEQYF.

The V call is TRBV14, the J call TRBJ1-6; TRBD1 matches at 7 bases. The germline V gene has CDR1 SGHDN and CDR2 FVKESK. The CDR3 runs to 13 residues. After removal of 5 bases from V and 6 bases from J, the junction contained 1 base not matched to a gene. CDR3 coding DNA: TGTGCCAGCAGCAGGGGGCCTAATTCACCCCTCCACTTT. Translated: CASSRGPNSPLHF.

J is TRBJ1-1 and V is TRBV28; the D is unclear. V was pared by 4 bases and J by 11 bases, with 17 bases between. This CDR3 spans 13 amino acids. Per the germline V gene, CDR1 is MDHEN and CDR2 is SYDVKM. CDR3: CASSWAVALGAFF. As DNA, the CDR3 is TGTGCCAGCAGTTGGGCCGTTGCCCTTGGGGCTTTCTTT.

The rearrangement links TRBV6-5 to TRBJ1-6; D call uncertain. The CDR3 sequence is 13 residues long. Germline V lookup: CDR1 MNHEY, CDR2 SVGAGI. Trimming pared 7 bases from V and 7 bases from J, leaving 11 bases between. The chain's CDR3 is CASTPSPNSPLHF. The CDR3 region has the DNA TGTGCCAGCACCCCGAGTCCCAATTCACCCCTCCACTTT.

The rearrangement links TRBV7-9 to TRBJ1-2, with D perhaps matching TRBD1 (5 bases). Germline V gene lookup returns CDR1 SEHNR and CDR2 FQNEAQ (reference sequence). V was shortened by 0 bases and J by 5 bases, with 10 bases between the two germline ends. The CDR3 length is 14 residues. The CDR3, as DNA: TGTGCCAGCAGCTTAGCCGGGACCCAATATGGCTACACCTTC. Protein sequence: CASSLAGTQYGYTF.

By share of the sample, this clone is medium-sized. The V gene is TRBV11-2, the J gene TRBJ2-7, with a possible D match to TRBD1 (5 bases). CDR1 and CDR2 (germline): SGHAT, FQNNGV. The germline V and J ends were trimmed by 4 bases and 6 bases, with 16 bases remaining between them. The CDR3 contains 14 residues. The CDR3 region has the DNA TGTGCCAGCAGCTCTCGGCCAGGGCAGGGCGAGCAGTACTTC. It specifies CASSSRPGQGEQYF.

A single count supports this clone. V usage is TRBV18 and J usage is TRBJ1-1, with D hard to call. CDR3 size: 13 residues. CDR1 and CDR2 from the germline V gene are KGHSH and LQKENI. V lost 1 base, J lost 7 bases, and 10 bases lay in between. CDR3 amino acids: CASSPRIEGEAFF. In DNA, the CDR3 is TGTGCCAGCTCACCACGGATAGAGGGTGAAGCTTTCTTT.

V gene TRBV30 combines with J gene TRBJ1-5; tentative D call: TRBD1 (5 bases). The CDR3 consists of 14 residues. V lost 0 bases to trimming and J lost 7 bases, with 13 bases between them. Germline values: CDR1 GTSNPN, CDR2 SVGIG (reference sequence). The CDR3: CAWSVGGKDQPQHF. DNA of the CDR3: TGTGCCTGGAGTGTGGGGGGGAAGGACCAGCCCCAGCATTTT.

The rearrangement joins TRBV29-1 to TRBJ2-5; tentative D call: TRBD1 (6 bases). CDR1 SQVTM and CDR2 ANQGSEA come from the germline V gene. The CDR3 has 13 amino acids. Trimming stripped 5 bases from V and 6 bases from J, with 16 bases between. The CDR3 reads CSVPLQGRKTQYF. DNA for the CDR3: TGCAGCGTTCCACTACAGGGTAGGAAGACCCAGTACTTC.

The V call is TRBV10-3, the J call TRBJ1-2; D possibly corresponds to TRBD1 (5 bases). This CDR3 region has 14 residues. Trimming removed 2 bases from V and 4 bases from J, with 11 bases in between. CDR1 ENHRY and CDR2 SYGVKD come from the germline V gene. The CDR3 region is CAISEAGGVYGYTF. CDR3 coding DNA: TGTGCCATCAGTGAGGCCGGGGGGGTCTATGGCTACACCTTC.

The V call is TRBV10-2, the J call TRBJ1-2; D may be TRBD1 (5 bases). From germline, CDR1 is WSHSY and CDR2 SAAADI. Trimming left V 6 bases short and J 3 bases short, with 11 bases between. The length of the CDR3 is 13 residues. The CDR3: CASSPQGYYGYTF. The CDR3 DNA sequence: TGCGCCAGCAGCCCTCAGGGCTACTATGGCTACACCTTC.

V gene TRBV4-3 combines with J gene TRBJ2-2; 8 bases agree with TRBD1. The ends lost 1 base at V and 6 bases at J; junction bases unmatched: 4. The CDR3 totals 15 residues. Germline V gene sequence: CDR1 LGHNA, CDR2 YSLEER. The CDR3 reads CASSQGTGLPGELFF. The CDR3 region has the DNA TGCGCCAGCAGCCAAGGGACAGGGTTGCCCGGGGAGCTGTTTTTT.

The rearrangement uses TRBV10-1 and TRBJ2-7, with 7 positions matching TRBD1. From germline, CDR1 is WNHNN and CDR2 SYGVQD (reference sequence). The trim removed 6 bases at V and 4 bases at J, leaving 9 bases unmatched. The CDR3 runs to 14 residues. CDR3 bases: TGCGCCAGCAGCGGAGACAGGGTACCATACGAGCAGTACTTC. Amino acids: CASSGDRVPYEQYF.

Only one count was recorded for this clone. V is TRBV18 and J is TRBJ1-6; 7 nucleotides match TRBD1. Germline CDR1 reads KGHSH; CDR2 reads LQKENI. After removal of 6 bases from V and 7 bases from J, the junction contained 6 bases not matched to a gene. The CDR3 runs to 14 residues. The DNA for the CDR3 is TGTGCCAGCTCTCCGGACAGGTACAATTCACCCCTCCACTTT. It encodes CASSPDRYNSPLHF.

V is TRBV5-1 and J is TRBJ2-7, with a tentative D call TRBD2 (5 bases). The germline CDR1 and CDR2 sequences are SGHRS and YFSETQ. The CDR3 is 12 residues long. The V end was cut by 4 bases, the J end by 5 bases, with 10 bases between. The CDR3 sequence: CASSPGIHEQYF. The DNA for the CDR3 is TGCGCCAGCAGCCCCGGGATCCACGAGCAGTACTTC.

The rearrangement links TRBV6-4 to TRBJ2-2; D not certain. The CDR3 has 14 amino acids. CDR1 is MRHNA, CDR2 SNTAGT, per germline. Trimming took off 3 bases at V and 2 bases at J, with 7 bases between the two ends. The CDR3 DNA follows: TGTGCCAGCAGTGAGCGACCTAACACCGGGGAGCTGTTTTTT. Translation gives CASSERPNTGELFF.

The genes are TRBV6-1 and TRBJ1-4; the D is unclear. CDR1 and CDR2 (germline): MNHNS, SASEGT. V gave up 3 bases and J gave up 6 bases, with 14 bases separating them. The CDR3 extends over 15 amino acids. The DNA of the CDR3 is TGTGCCAGCAGTGAGTCCGTCGGATCCCATGAAAAACTGTTTTTT. This translates into CASSESVGSHEKLFF.

The V gene is TRBV29-1, the J gene TRBJ1-2; 9 bases match TRBD1. From germline, CDR1 is SQVTM and CDR2 ANQGSEA. The CDR3 consists of 14 residues. Trimming removed 7 bases from V and 4 bases from J; junction bases left unmatched: 10. CDR3 amino acids: CSAHGTGKGYGYTF. The CDR3 nucleotides are TGCAGCGCGCACGGGACAGGGAAAGGCTATGGCTACACCTTC.

J is TRBJ2-5 and V is TRBV10-3, with D perhaps assigned TRBD1 or TRBD2 (6 bases each). Germline-derived CDR1 and CDR2 are ENHRY and SYGVKD. V was cut by 4 bases and J by 3 bases, with 15 bases left in between. The CDR3 loop spans 15 amino acids. CDR3: CAISVGGLTKETQYF. CDR3 nucleotides: TGTGCCATCAGTGTAGGGGGGCTAACTAAAGAGACCCAGTACTTC.

This chain uses TRBV6-1 with TRBJ1-2; no clear D gene. The V gene lost 0 bases and the J gene lost 8 bases, with 7 bases spanning the gap. Germline CDR1 is MNHNS and CDR2 is SASEGT. The CDR3 sequence is 12 residues long. The CDR3 nucleotides are TGTGCCAGCAGTGAAGCGGACTGGGGCTACACCTTC. Protein sequence: CASSEADWGYTF.